The rows below give T cell receptor beta chains drawn from one sample of a study of post-analysis software for immune sequencing data. TCRdb reprocessed the PCR reads via MiXCR and lists one record per CDR3 protein. The sample carries over 150,000 distinct CDR3 sequences, around 34% recorded once. The input for sequencing was blood, taken after autologous hematopoietic stem cell transplantation. The origin of the receptors is a girl aged 10 to 17 with multiple sclerosis. The CDR3 runs from the conserved cysteine through the conserved F or W. Fields, in order: D gene, J gene, clone size, V gene, CDR3 protein, CDR3 DNA. D genes are given only for firm matches. Clone sizes are given selectively: once, few, many, or a class where the clone is expanded.

d_gene: -
j_gene: TRBJ2-7
abundance: few
v_gene: TRBV7-8
CDR3aa: CASSLAGEQYF
CDR3nt: TGTGCCAGCAGCTTAGCGGGGGAGCAGTACTTC

d_gene: -
j_gene: TRBJ2-2
abundance: -
v_gene: TRBV14
CDR3aa: CASSQVRAGGELFF
CDR3nt: TGTGCCAGCAGCCAAGTCAGGGCCGGCGGGGAGCTGTTTTTT

d_gene: -
j_gene: TRBJ2-6
abundance: once
v_gene: TRBV7-3
CDR3aa: CASSLRGQLGANVLTF
CDR3nt: TGTGCCAGCAGCTTAAGGGGTCAACTTGGGGCCAACGTCCTGACTTTC

d_gene: -
j_gene: TRBJ2-4
abundance: -
v_gene: TRBV4-1
CDR3aa: CASSQGRFDIQYF
CDR3nt: TGCGCCAGCAGCCAGGGACGGTTTGACATTCAGTACTTC

d_gene: -
j_gene: TRBJ2-7
abundance: -
v_gene: TRBV5-1
CDR3aa: CASSLSLVDEQYF
CDR3nt: TGCGCCAGCAGCTTGTCCCTGGTGGACGAGCAGTACTTC

d_gene: -
j_gene: TRBJ1-2
abundance: -
v_gene: TRBV7-9
CDR3aa: CASSLGPGFNYGYTF
CDR3nt: TGTGCCAGCAGCTTAGGGCCAGGGTTTAACTATGGCTACACCTTC

d_gene: -
j_gene: TRBJ2-1
abundance: -
v_gene: TRBV28
CDR3aa: CASSSTGDEQFF
CDR3nt: TGTGCCAGCAGTTCAACCGGAGATGAGCAGTTCTTC

d_gene: -
j_gene: TRBJ1-2
abundance: -
v_gene: TRBV11-3
CDR3aa: CASSLVSAQGYTF
CDR3nt: TGTGCCAGCAGCTTAGTGAGCGCCCAGGGCTACACCTTC

d_gene: -
j_gene: TRBJ1-2
abundance: few
v_gene: TRBV27
CDR3aa: CASSGTGTGYTF
CDR3nt: TGTGCCAGCAGCGGAACAGGTACTGGCTACACCTTC

d_gene: -
j_gene: TRBJ2-1
abundance: -
v_gene: TRBV6-2/TRBV6-3
CDR3aa: CASTIQGGGNEQFF
CDR3nt: TGTGCCAGCACCATACAGGGGGGGGGGAATGAGCAGTTCTTC

d_gene: -
j_gene: TRBJ1-2
abundance: -
v_gene: TRBV7-2
CDR3aa: CASSTWRDGYTF
CDR3nt: TGTGCCAGCAGCACCTGGAGAGATGGCTACACCTTC

d_gene: -
j_gene: TRBJ2-5
abundance: few
v_gene: TRBV5-5
CDR3aa: CASRSQDTPKETQYF
CDR3nt: TGTGCCAGCAGATCACAGGATACCCCCAAAGAGACCCAGTACTTC

d_gene: TRBD1
j_gene: TRBJ2-3
abundance: -
v_gene: TRBV20-1
CDR3aa: CRAGTGVRSSTDTQYF
CDR3nt: TGCAGAGCCGGGACAGGCGTCCGATCTAGCACAGATACGCAGTATTTT

d_gene: TRBD1
j_gene: TRBJ1-1
abundance: -
v_gene: TRBV3-1
CDR3aa: CASSHRGKNTEAFF
CDR3nt: TGTGCCAGCAGCCACAGGGGGAAAAACACTGAAGCTTTCTTT

d_gene: -
j_gene: TRBJ2-3
abundance: -
v_gene: TRBV9
CDR3aa: CASSVANPGEVSTDTQYF
CDR3nt: TGTGCCAGCAGCGTGGCAAACCCGGGGGAGGTTAGCACAGATACGCAGTATTTT

d_gene: TRBD2
j_gene: TRBJ2-1
abundance: -
v_gene: TRBV18
CDR3aa: CASSPETSGTYNEQFF
CDR3nt: TGTGCCAGCTCACCAGAAACTAGCGGAACCTACAATGAGCAGTTCTTC

d_gene: -
j_gene: TRBJ2-3
abundance: -
v_gene: TRBV12-3/TRBV12-4
CDR3aa: CASSPGWRTSTDTQYF
CDR3nt: TGTGCCAGCAGTCCCGGCTGGCGGACTAGCACAGATACGCAGTATTTT

d_gene: TRBD2
j_gene: TRBJ2-7
abundance: many
v_gene: TRBV28
CDR3aa: CASSPRLSSGKKYEQYF
CDR3nt: TGTGCCAGCAGTCCCCGCCTCAGTAGCGGGAAGAAATACGAGCAGTACTTC

d_gene: TRBD2
j_gene: TRBJ2-1
abundance: -
v_gene: TRBV6-5
CDR3aa: CASSYGLAGEVGEQFF
CDR3nt: TGTGCCAGCAGTTACGGGTTAGCGGGAGAGGTTGGTGAGCAGTTCTTC

d_gene: TRBD1
j_gene: TRBJ2-7
abundance: -
v_gene: TRBV30
CDR3aa: CAWNRDRSSYEQYF
CDR3nt: TGTGCCTGGAATAGGGACAGGAGCTCCTACGAGCAGTACTTC

d_gene: TRBD1
j_gene: TRBJ1-1
abundance: -
v_gene: TRBV5-1
CDR3aa: CASSLRDRYSAFF
CDR3nt: TGCGCCAGCAGCCTCCGGGACAGGTATTCTGCTTTCTTT

d_gene: TRBD2
j_gene: TRBJ2-1
abundance: few
v_gene: TRBV27
CDR3aa: CASSRTALAGEYNEQFF
CDR3nt: TGTGCCAGCAGTCGCACCGCACTAGCGGGGGAATACAATGAGCAGTTCTTC

d_gene: -
j_gene: TRBJ2-1
abundance: few
v_gene: TRBV6-1
CDR3aa: CASTLRGHRNSYNEQFF
CDR3nt: TGTGCCAGCACCTTACGCGGACACCGAAACTCCTACAATGAGCAGTTCTTC

d_gene: -
j_gene: TRBJ2-5
abundance: -
v_gene: TRBV18
CDR3aa: CASSPGPQSETQYF
CDR3nt: TGTGCCAGCTCACCAGGGCCACAAAGTGAGACCCAGTACTTC

d_gene: -
j_gene: TRBJ1-1
abundance: -
v_gene: TRBV28
CDR3aa: CASSLTGRSFGTEAFF
CDR3nt: TGTGCCAGCAGTTTAACGGGACGCAGCTTTGGCACTGAAGCTTTCTTT

d_gene: -
j_gene: TRBJ2-5
abundance: -
v_gene: TRBV9
CDR3aa: CASSVGDPTETQYF
CDR3nt: TGTGCCAGCAGCGTGGGGGACCCGACGGAGACCCAGTACTTC

d_gene: -
j_gene: TRBJ2-3
abundance: many
v_gene: TRBV20-1
CDR3aa: CSVAGGTDTQYF
CDR3nt: TGCAGTGTGGCAGGGGGCACAGATACGCAGTATTTT

d_gene: -
j_gene: TRBJ2-3
abundance: -
v_gene: TRBV7-3
CDR3aa: CASSLEQGSTDTQYF
CDR3nt: TGTGCCAGCAGCTTAGAACAGGGTAGCACAGATACGCAGTATTTT

d_gene: TRBD2
j_gene: TRBJ2-5
abundance: -
v_gene: TRBV12-3/TRBV12-4
CDR3aa: CASSLAGGVETQYF
CDR3nt: TGTGCCAGCAGCTTAGCGGGGGGTGTAGAGACCCAGTACTTC

d_gene: TRBD1
j_gene: TRBJ1-1
abundance: -
v_gene: TRBV6-2/TRBV6-3
CDR3aa: CASMSDRGNTEAFF
CDR3nt: TGTGCCAGCATGAGTGACAGGGGGAACACTGAAGCTTTCTTT

d_gene: TRBD2
j_gene: TRBJ2-1
abundance: -
v_gene: TRBV28
CDR3aa: CASSAGTTSGRFF
CDR3nt: TGTGCCAGCAGTGCCGGGACTACCTCGGGTCGGTTCTTC

d_gene: -
j_gene: TRBJ2-1
abundance: few
v_gene: TRBV9
CDR3aa: CASSPETLPNEQFF
CDR3nt: TGTGCCAGCAGCCCCGAGACACTACCAAATGAGCAGTTCTTC

d_gene: TRBD2
j_gene: TRBJ2-3
abundance: few
v_gene: TRBV11-2
CDR3aa: CASSLARAGGPDTQYF
CDR3nt: TGTGCCAGCAGCTTAGCCCGAGCGGGAGGGCCAGATACGCAGTATTTT

d_gene: -
j_gene: TRBJ1-6
abundance: -
v_gene: TRBV20-1
CDR3aa: CSARGRGGQANSPLHF
CDR3nt: TGCAGTGCTAGAGGAAGGGGGGGCCAGGCAAATTCACCCCTCCACTTT

d_gene: TRBD1
j_gene: TRBJ2-7
abundance: -
v_gene: TRBV7-9
CDR3aa: CASSRGTDFYEQYF
CDR3nt: TGTGCCAGCAGCCGAGGGACAGATTTCTACGAGCAGTACTTC

d_gene: -
j_gene: TRBJ2-2
abundance: -
v_gene: TRBV20-1
CDR3aa: CSARARLGGNTGELFF
CDR3nt: TGCAGTGCTAGAGCTCGGCTAGGCGGGAACACCGGGGAGCTGTTTTTT

d_gene: -
j_gene: TRBJ2-1
abundance: -
v_gene: TRBV10-3
CDR3aa: CAISETSYNEQFF
CDR3nt: TGTGCCATCAGCGAGACTAGCTACAATGAGCAGTTCTTC